Each of the 4 T cell receptor beta chains below was sequenced from the same sample in a study of OX40 agonist ivuxolimab in advanced cancers. Sequencing used immunoSEQ multiplex PCR; TCRdb keeps in-frame clones, though not all of them. The repertoire holds 40,000 to 60,000 clones, roughly 80% seen once, with 3% in the top ten. The specimen was CD4+ or CD8+ T cells sorted from blood, collected in a trial of the OX40 agonist ivuxolimab. These receptor sequences come from an adult with an advanced solid tumor such as melanoma, head and neck, liver or kidney cancer.

This chain links TRBV4-1 with TRBJ2-3; TRBD2 matches 8 bases. Germline V CDR1 and CDR2: MGHRA, YSYEKL. The junction had 5 bases not matched to a gene; V was cut back by 3 bases and J by 6 bases. CDR3 length: 14 amino acids. The CDR3 nucleotides read TGCGCCAGCAGCCACCCTACGGGGGGGGATACGCAGTATTTT. Amino acids: CASSHPTGGDTQYF.

This clone was observed a single time. This sequence joins TRBV19 and TRBJ2-2; D perhaps matches TRBD1 (6 bases). This CDR3 is built from 14 residues. Germline values: CDR1 LNHDA, CDR2 SQIVND (reference sequence). The ends were cut back, 6 bases at V and 5 bases at J, with 13 bases in the middle. The CDR3 here is CASSPGQNTGELFF. CDR3 nucleotide sequence: TGTGCCAGTAGCCCGGGACAAAATACCGGGGAGCTGTTTTTT.

V and J are TRBV9 and TRBJ2-6; the D gene is possibly TRBD1 (6 bases). There are 15 residues in the CDR3. Germline values: CDR1 SGDLS, CDR2 YYNGEE. Trimming removed 4 bases at V and 2 bases at J, with 10 bases between. CDR3 loop: CASSPQGTGANVLTF. In DNA, the CDR3 is TGTGCCAGCAGCCCACAGGGAACTGGGGCCAACGTCCTGACTTTC.

The gene calls are TRBV19 and TRBJ1-5, with D perhaps matching TRBD1 (6 bases). Germline CDR1 is LNHDA and CDR2 is SQIVND (reference sequence). Trimming cost V 7 bases and J 4 bases, with 11 bases left between them. The CDR3 consists of 13 residues. DNA of the CDR3: TGTGCCAGTATTGGGGGCCTTAATCAGCCCCAGCATTTT. It specifies CASIGGLNQPQHF. Full variable domain (remainder filled in from reference TRBV19 and TRBJ1-5): DGGITQSPKYLFRKEGQNVTLSCEQNLNHDAMYWYRQDPGQGLRLIYYSQIVNDFQKGDIAEGYSVSREKKESFPLTVTSAQKNPTAFYLCASIGGLNQPQHFGDGTRLSIL.